The present entry profiles one TCR beta chain with its context. The data derive from a study of blood T cell repertoires in COVID-19. On the study more broadly: Sample material is recorded as cDNA or gDNA derived from T cells, B-cell-depleted T cells, or PBMCs.

Participants were aged about 18 to 100 years from roughly 25 US areas. V shed 0 bases and J shed 0 bases, with 9 bases lying between them. Germline CDR1 SEHNR, CDR2 FQNEAQ (reference sequence). The CDR3 loop spans 16 amino acids. Assay used: immunoSEQ multiplex PCR; TCRdb lists only in-frame clones, some missing. The sample shows over 200,000 clones, around 84% of them seen only once. The rearrangement joins TRBV7-9 to TRBJ2-4; tentative D call: TRBD2 (6 bases). Sequencing was carried out using PBMCs or T cells enriched from blood (not recorded which). The clonotype originates from a man aged 18 to 29 who had recovered from COVID-19. CDR3 bases: TGTGCCAGCAGCTTAGCCGGAGGGTTAGCCAAAAACATTCAGTACTTC. Protein: CASSLAGGLAKNIQYF.